The sequence of this TCR beta chain was determined in a study of blood T cell repertoires in COVID-19. Study-level background: Samples representing acute and convalescent COVID-19 were sourced from the United States, Italy and Spain.

Authors' methods: Reference gene primer amplification in the assay estimated nucleated cell counts. TCRdb keeps only in-frame clones here, not all; method: immunoSEQ multiplex PCR. V, J and clone size were drawn from that table, and D and trimming were deduced from the DNA. This sample carries approximately 240,000 clones, 70% to 90% of them seen once, and the ten largest clones take around 2.2%. This TCR was recovered from a woman in her thirties or forties who had recovered from COVID-19. Sequenced sample: peripheral blood.

The CDR3 DNA reads TGTGCCTCCAGGGTGGGGCCCCATGGGGCTTTCTTT. As protein: CASRVGPHGAFF. V usage is TRBV30 and J usage is TRBJ1-1, with D perhaps matching TRBD1 (5 bases). In germline, CDR1 is GTSNPN, CDR2 SVGIG (reference sequence). Between the trimmed V and J ends, which lost 7 bases and 11 bases, there was a span of 20 bases. This CDR3 contains 12 residues.